The TCR beta chain under discussion was sequenced for a study of shared clonotypes between healthy human individuals. With regard to this clone: The antigen is not known.

The CDR3 sequence is 15 residues long. With 0 bases removed from V and 6 bases from J, the gap between germline ends came to 12 bases. Germline CDR1 and CDR2: KGHSH and LQKENI. This table comes from immunoSEQ multiplex PCR, and its TCRdb copy is limited to in-frame clones, with some not included. The sample lists millions of clones, about 92% occurring once. Study-level findings and limits: Shared clonotypes: about 5.3% naive CD4, roughly 3.8% naive CD8, 2.3% memory CD4, 0.4% to 0.5% memory CD8.

The source material was naive CD4+ T cells from PBMCs. Subset given: CD45RA+ positively selected. This sequence was found in a man between 18 and 29 years old in good health. Some clones in this sample may be carry-over from other donors' samples. The genes are TRBV18 and TRBJ1-5; no firm D call. The CDR3 DNA is TGTGCCAGCTCACCACCCGAGGGCGCGGCTCAGCCCCAGCATTTT. It yields the protein CASSPPEGAAQPQHF.